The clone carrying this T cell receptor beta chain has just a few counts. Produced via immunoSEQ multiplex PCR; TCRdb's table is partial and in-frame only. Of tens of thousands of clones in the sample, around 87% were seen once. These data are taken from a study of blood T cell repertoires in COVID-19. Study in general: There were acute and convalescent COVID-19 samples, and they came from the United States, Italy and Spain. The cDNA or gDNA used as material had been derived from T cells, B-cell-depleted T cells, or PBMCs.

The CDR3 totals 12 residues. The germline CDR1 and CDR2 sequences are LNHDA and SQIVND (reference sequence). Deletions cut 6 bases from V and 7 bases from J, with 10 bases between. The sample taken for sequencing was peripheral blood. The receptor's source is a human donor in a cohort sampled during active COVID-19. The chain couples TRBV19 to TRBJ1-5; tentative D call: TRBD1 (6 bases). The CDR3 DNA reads TGTGCCAGTAGCCAGGGGAGACAGCCCCAGCATTTT. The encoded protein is CASSQGRQPQHF.